Each of the 2 T cell receptor beta chains below was sequenced from the same sample in a study of T-cell reconstitution after alpha-beta-depleted transplantation in children. Preparing the TCRbeta library involved the use of unique molecular identifiers. TCRdb re-called the PCR reads through MiXCR, storing one row per CDR3 protein. The sample consists of about 830,000 distinct CDR3 sequences, 16% of them appearing once. The specimen was PBMCs, mostly from graft donor cells, collected 360 days after TCRalphabeta/CD19-depleted stem cell transplant. The receptors come from a male patient younger than 18 who had a stem cell transplant for acute lymphoblastic leukemia, so the T cells may come from the graft donor.

In its sample, this clonotype was seen once. Mismatch with germline at one junction end may stem from a read error. The chain joins TRBV12-3 or TRBV12-4 to TRBJ2-7; 7 bases line up with TRBD1. The CDR3 loop spans 14 amino acids. The CDR3 reads CVSSIRQGSYEQYF. The DNA for the CDR3 is TGTGTCAGCAGTATTAGACAGGGCTCCTACGAGCAGTACTTC.

This clonotype came up many times. The chain recombines TRBV10-2 with TRBJ2-7; the match to TRBD1 covers 10 bases. Germline CDR1 is WSHSY and CDR2 is SAAADI. The CDR3 extends over 15 amino acids. After removal of 3 bases from V and 6 bases from J, the junction contained 8 bases not matched to a gene. Written as DNA, the CDR3 is TGCGCCAGCAGTGATGGGGGACAGGGGCAGCGCGAGCAGTACTTC. Translating it yields CASSDGGQGQREQYF.